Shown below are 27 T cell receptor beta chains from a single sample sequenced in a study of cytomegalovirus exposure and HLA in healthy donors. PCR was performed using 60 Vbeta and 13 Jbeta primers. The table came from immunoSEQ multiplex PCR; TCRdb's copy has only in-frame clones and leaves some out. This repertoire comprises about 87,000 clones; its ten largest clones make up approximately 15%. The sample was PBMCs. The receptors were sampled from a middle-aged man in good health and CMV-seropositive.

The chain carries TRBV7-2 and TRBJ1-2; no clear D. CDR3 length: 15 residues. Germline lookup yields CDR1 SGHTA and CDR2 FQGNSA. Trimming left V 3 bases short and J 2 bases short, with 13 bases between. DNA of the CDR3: TGTGCCAGCAGCTTCTCCCCCTGGGCCAACTATGGCTACACCTTC. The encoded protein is CASSFSPWANYGYTF.

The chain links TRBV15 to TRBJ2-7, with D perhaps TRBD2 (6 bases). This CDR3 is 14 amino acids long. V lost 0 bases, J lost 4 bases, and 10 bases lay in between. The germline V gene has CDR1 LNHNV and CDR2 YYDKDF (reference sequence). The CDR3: CATSRENGGYEQYF. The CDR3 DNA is TGTGCCACCAGCAGAGAGAACGGAGGGTACGAGCAGTACTTC.

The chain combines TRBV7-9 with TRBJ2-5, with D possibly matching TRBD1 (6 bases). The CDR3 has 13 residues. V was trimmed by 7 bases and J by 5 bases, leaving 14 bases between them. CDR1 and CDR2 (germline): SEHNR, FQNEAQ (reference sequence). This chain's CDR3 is CASKQGHFETQYF. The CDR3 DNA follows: TGTGCCAGCAAACAGGGACACTTCGAGACCCAGTACTTC.

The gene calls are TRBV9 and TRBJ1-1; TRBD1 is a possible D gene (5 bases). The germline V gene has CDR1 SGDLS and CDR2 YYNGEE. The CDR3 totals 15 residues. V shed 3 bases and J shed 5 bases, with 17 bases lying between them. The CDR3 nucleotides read TGTGCCAGCAGCGCGATGCCGCGGGGGGGAACTGAAGCTTTCTTT. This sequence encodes CASSAMPRGGTEAFF.

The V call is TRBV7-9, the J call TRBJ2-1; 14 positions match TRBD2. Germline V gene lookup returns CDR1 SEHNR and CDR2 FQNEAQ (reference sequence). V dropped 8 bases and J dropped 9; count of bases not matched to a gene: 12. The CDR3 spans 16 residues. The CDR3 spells CASSGAGTSGSREQFF. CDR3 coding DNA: TGTGCCAGCTCTGGCGCCGGGACTAGCGGGAGCCGTGAGCAGTTCTTC.

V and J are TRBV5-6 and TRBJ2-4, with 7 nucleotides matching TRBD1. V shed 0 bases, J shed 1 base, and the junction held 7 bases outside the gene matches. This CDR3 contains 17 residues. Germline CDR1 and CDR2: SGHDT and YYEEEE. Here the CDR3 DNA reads TGTGCCAGCAGCTTGGGCGCAGGGGGTTTGGCCAAAAACATTCAGTACTTC. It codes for CASSLGAGGLAKNIQYF.

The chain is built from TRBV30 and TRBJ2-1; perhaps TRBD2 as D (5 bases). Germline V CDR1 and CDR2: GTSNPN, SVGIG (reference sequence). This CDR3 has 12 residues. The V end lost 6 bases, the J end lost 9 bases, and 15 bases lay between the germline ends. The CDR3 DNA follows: TGTGCCTGCCGGCCCGCGGGTGGTGAGCAGTTCTTC. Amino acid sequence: CACRPAGGEQFF.

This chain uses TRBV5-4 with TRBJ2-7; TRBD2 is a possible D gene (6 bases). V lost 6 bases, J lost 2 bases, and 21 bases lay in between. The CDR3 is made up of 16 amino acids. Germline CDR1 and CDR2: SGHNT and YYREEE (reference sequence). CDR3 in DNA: TGTGCCAGCACCAACTTCGGTGGCGGGGAGCCCTACGAGCAGTACTTC. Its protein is CASTNFGGGEPYEQYF.

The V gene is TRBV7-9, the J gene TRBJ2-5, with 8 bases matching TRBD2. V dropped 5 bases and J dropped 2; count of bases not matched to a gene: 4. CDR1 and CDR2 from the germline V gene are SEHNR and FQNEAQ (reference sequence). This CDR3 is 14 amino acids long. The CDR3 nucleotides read TGTGCCAGCAGCCTAATAGCGGGACAAGAGACCCAGTACTTC. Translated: CASSLIAGQETQYF.

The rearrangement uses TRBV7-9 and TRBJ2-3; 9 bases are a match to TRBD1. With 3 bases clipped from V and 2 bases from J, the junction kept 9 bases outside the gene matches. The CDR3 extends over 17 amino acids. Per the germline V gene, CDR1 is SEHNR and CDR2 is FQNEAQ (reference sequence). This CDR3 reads CASSLGRTGAPTDTQYF. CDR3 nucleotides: TGTGCCAGCAGCTTGGGCCGGACAGGGGCTCCCACAGATACGCAGTATTTT.

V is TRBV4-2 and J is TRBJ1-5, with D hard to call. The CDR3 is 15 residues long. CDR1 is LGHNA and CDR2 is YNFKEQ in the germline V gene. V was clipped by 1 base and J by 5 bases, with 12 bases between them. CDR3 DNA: TGTGCCAGCAGCCAAGGAGGGTCCGAGGATCAGCCCCAGCATTTT. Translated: CASSQGGSEDQPQHF.

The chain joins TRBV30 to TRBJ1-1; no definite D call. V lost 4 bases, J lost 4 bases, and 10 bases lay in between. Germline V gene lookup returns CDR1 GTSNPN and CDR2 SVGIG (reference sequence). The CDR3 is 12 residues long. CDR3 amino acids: CAWKRATTEAFF. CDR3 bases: TGTGCCTGGAAGAGGGCTACCACTGAAGCTTTCTTT.

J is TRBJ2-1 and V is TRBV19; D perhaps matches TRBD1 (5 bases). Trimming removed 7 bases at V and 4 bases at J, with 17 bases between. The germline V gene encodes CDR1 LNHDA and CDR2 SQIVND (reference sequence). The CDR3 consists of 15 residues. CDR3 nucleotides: TGTGCCAGTACAACGGCAGGGCCCGCATACAATGAGCAGTTCTTC. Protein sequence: CASTTAGPAYNEQFF.

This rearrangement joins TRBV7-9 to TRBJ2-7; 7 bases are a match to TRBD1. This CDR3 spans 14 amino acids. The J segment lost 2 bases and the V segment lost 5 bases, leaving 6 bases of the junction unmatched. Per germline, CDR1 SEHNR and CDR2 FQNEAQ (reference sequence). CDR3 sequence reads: CASSEDRRPYEQYF. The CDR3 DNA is TGTGCCAGCAGCGAGGACAGGAGGCCCTACGAGCAGTACTTC.

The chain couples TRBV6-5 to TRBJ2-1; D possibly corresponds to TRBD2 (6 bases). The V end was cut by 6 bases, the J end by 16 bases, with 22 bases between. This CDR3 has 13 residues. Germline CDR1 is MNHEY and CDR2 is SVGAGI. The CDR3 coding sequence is TGTGCCAGCAGCCTCCAAGCGGGTGCCATTTACTTCTTC. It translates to CASSLQAGAIYFF.

The CDR3 loop reads CASSEQDEFF. Written as DNA, the CDR3 is TGTGCCAGCAGTGAGCAGGATGAGTTCTTC. The J gene is TRBJ2-1, the V gene TRBV2; no clear D. V lost 3 bases and J 14 bases, leaving 8 bases between the germline ends. Germline loops: CDR1 SNHLY, CDR2 FYNNEI. The CDR3 runs to 10 residues. The full variable domain, completed using reference TRBV2 and TRBJ2-1, is EPEVTQTPSHQVTQMGQEVILRCVPISNHLYFYWYRQILGQKVEFLVSFYNNEISEKSEIFDDQFSVERPDGSNFTLKIRSTKLEDSAMYFCASSEQDEFFGPGTRLTVL.

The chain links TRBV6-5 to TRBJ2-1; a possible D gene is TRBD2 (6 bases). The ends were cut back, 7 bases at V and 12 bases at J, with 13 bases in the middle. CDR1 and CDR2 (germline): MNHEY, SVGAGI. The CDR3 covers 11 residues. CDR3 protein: CASNPPGGQFF. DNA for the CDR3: TGTGCCAGCAACCCGCCCGGGGGGCAGTTCTTC.

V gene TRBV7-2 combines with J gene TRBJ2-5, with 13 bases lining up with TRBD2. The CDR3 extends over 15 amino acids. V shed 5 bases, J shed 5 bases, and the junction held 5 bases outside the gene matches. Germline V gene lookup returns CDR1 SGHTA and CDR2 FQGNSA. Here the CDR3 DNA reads TGTGCCAGCAGCCGGACTAGCGGGAGTTCGGAGACCCAGTACTTC. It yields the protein CASSRTSGSSETQYF. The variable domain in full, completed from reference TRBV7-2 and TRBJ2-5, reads GAGVSQSPSNKVTEKGKDVELRCDPISGHTALYWYRQSLGQGLEFLIYFQGNSAPDKSGLPSDRFSAERTGGSVSTLTIQRTQQEDSAVYLCASSRTSGSSETQYFGPGTRLLVL.

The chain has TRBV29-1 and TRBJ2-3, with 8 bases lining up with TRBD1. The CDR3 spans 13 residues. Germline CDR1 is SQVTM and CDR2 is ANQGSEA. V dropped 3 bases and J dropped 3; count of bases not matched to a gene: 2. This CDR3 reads CSVDQGATDTQYF. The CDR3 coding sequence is TGCAGCGTTGACCAGGGGGCTACAGATACGCAGTATTTT.

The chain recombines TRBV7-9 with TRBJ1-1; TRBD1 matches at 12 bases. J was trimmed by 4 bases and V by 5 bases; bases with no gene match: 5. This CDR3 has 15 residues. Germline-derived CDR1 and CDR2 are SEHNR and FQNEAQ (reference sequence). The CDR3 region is CASSPGQGAVTEAFF. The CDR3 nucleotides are TGTGCCAGCAGCCCGGGACAGGGGGCGGTCACTGAAGCTTTCTTT.

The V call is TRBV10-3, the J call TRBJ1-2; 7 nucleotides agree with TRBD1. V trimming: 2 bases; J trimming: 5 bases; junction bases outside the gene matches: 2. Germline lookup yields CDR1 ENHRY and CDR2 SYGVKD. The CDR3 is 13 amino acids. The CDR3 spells CAISETTGYGYTF. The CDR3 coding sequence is TGTGCCATCAGTGAGACGACAGGGTATGGCTACACCTTC.

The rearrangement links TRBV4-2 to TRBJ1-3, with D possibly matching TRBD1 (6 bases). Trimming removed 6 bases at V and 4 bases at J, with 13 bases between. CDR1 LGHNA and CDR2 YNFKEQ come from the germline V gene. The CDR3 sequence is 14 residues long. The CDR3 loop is CASRTQGGGNTIYF. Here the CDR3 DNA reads TGTGCCAGCAGAACACAGGGTGGCGGAAACACCATATATTTT.

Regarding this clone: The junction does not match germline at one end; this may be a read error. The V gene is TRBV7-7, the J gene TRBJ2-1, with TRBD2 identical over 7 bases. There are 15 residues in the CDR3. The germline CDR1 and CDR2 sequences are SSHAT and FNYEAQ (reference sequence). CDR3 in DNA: TGTGCTAGCACCATGATGGCGGGAGTTGGCCATGAGCAGTTCTTC. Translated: CASTMMAGVGHEQFF.

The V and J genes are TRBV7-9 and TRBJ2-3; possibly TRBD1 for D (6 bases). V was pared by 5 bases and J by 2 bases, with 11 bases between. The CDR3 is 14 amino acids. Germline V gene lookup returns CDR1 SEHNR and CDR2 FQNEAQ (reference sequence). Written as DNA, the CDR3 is TGTGCCAGCAGCCTAGGACAGCCCACAGATACGCAGTATTTT. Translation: CASSLGQPTDTQYF.

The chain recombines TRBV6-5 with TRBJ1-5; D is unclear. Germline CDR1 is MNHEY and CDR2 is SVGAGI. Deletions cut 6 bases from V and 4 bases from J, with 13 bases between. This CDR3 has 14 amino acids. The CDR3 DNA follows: TGTGCCAGCAGCAGTACCCCCCGAAATCAGCCCCAGCATTTT. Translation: CASSSTPRNQPQHF.

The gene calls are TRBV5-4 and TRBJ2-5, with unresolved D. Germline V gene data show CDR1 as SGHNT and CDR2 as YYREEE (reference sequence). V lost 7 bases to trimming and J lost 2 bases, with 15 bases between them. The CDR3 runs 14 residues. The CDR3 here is CASSQDQEQETQYF. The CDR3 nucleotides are TGTGCCAGCTCCCAAGATCAGGAACAAGAGACCCAGTACTTC.

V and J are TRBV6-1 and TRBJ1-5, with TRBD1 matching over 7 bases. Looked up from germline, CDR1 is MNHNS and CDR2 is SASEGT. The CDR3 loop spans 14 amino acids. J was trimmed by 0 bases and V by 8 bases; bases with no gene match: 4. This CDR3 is CASHRGDSNQPQHF. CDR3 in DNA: TGTGCCAGCCACAGGGGAGATAGCAATCAGCCCCAGCATTTT.